The entry that follows covers one T cell receptor (beta chain) sequence. Antigen specificity is unknown. This sample is part of a study of cytomegalovirus exposure and HLA in healthy donors. The PCR ran on 60 Vbeta and 13 Jbeta primers. TCRdb's table, derived via immunoSEQ multiplex PCR, lists solely in-frame clones and lacks some. Seen here are about 210,000 clones, about 80% observed once, and the top ten hold nearly 6%. Study results and caveats: The study put about 180 TCR beta chains on its list as cytomegalovirus-associated. Among CMV-associated TCR beta chains, most appeared HLA-restricted in a later analysis. Clonal expansion was found to be greater in HLA-associated TCR beta chains than in equally common others in a later analysis.

CDR3 length: 16 residues. Germline lookup yields CDR1 SGHNT and CDR2 YYREEE (reference sequence). After removal of 2 bases from V and 5 bases from J, the junction contained 7 bases not matched to a gene. The source of this sequence is a man aged 40-50 years in good health and CMV-seropositive. The sample taken for sequencing was PBMCs. The chain joins TRBV5-4 to TRBJ2-1; 10 bases are a match to TRBD1. For the CDR3, the DNA is TGTGCCAGCAGCTTTTCCGGGACAGGGGCAAACAATGAGCAGTTCTTC. Translated, it gives CASSFSGTGANNEQFF.